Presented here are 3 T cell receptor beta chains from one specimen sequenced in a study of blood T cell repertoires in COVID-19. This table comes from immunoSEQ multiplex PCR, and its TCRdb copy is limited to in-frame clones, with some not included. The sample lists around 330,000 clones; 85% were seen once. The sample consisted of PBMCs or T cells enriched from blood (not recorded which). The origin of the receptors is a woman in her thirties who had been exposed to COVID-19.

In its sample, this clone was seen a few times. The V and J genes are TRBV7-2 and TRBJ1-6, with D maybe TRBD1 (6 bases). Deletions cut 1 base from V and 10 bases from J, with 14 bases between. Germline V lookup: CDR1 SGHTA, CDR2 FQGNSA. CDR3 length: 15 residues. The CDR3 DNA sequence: TGTGCCAGCAGCTTAGACAGGGCAGGAGAATCACCCCTCCACTTT. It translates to CASSLDRAGESPLHF.

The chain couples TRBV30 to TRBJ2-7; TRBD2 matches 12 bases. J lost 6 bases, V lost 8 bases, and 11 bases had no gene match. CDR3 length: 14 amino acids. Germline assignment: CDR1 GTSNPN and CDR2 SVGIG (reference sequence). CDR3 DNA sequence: TGTGCCGGGGGGAGACTAGCGGGAGTAGGCGAGCAGTACTTC. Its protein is CAGGRLAGVGEQYF.

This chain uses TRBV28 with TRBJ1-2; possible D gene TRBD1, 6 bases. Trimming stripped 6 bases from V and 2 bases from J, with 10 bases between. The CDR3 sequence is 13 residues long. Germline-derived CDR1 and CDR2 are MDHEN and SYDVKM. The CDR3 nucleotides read TGTGCCAGCAGGGACAGCCGAAACTATGGCTACACCTTC. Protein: CASRDSRNYGYTF.